This T cell receptor beta chain emerged from a study of CD8 T cells in ankylosing spondylitis (dated by TCRdb to 2015 to 2018). About the full investigation: The study profiled T cell receptor beta repertoires in healthy donors and ankylosing spondylitis patients to find disease-linked TCR variants. In total, the full study cohort was made up of approximately 99 healthy donors and about two dozen ankylosing spondylitis patients. Peripheral blood samples were taken, and synovial fluid was additionally collected from ankylosing spondylitis patients. Summary of the overall study and its limitations: In peripheral blood, the disease-linked clones were found at relatively low frequencies and had a CD8+ phenotype. The disease-linked clones were reported as significantly enriched in matched synovial fluid samples from ankylosing spondylitis patients. Blood from ankylosing spondylitis patients appeared to be characterized by a TCR beta motif composed of several highly homologous amino acid variants. Some motif variants were previously reported in synovial fluid and blood of reactive arthritis patients, suggesting common disease-initiation mechanisms.

This clonotype was counted many times. Its antigen remains undetermined. No base quality information exists; no much larger clone differs at one position. V and J are trimmed by 5 bases and 5 bases, and the gene matches miss 11 bases of the junction. As encoded in the germline V gene, CDR1 is SQVTM while CDR2 is ANQGSEA. The CDR3 starts with the cysteine, ends with the phenylalanine, and has 15 residues. This entry keeps only the CDR3 DNA: 45 bases, framed from base 1. Data came from an Illumina HiSeq 2500. Quantitative 5'-RACE with molecular barcodes was the method used to prepare the TCR beta libraries. The study's processing was this. A new computational method based on a probabilistic model of VDJ rearrangement was used to identify disease-linked TCR variants. Starting from the raw public reads, TCRdb applied fastp trimming at Q25, assembled clones with MiXCR and retained in-frame beta chains. Under each unique CDR3 protein, matching rows form one entry showing the most common genes and DNA. TCRdb's processing, not the authors' own work, is the source of the V and J calls. For this sample the table gives 220,000 or so distinct CDR3 sequences, of which approximately 10% were detected only once. Around a fifth of the sample is held by the ten biggest clonotypes.

The receptor comes from a male donor with ankylosing spondylitis or in good health (not recorded which). The sequenced sample consisted of blood, either unsorted or a sorted T cell fraction (not recorded which). Recombination linked TRBV29-1 to TRBJ2-7; 11 middle bases align to TRBD2. The sequence in DNA is TGCAGCGTTTATAGGGCTAGCGGGGGGCTCGACGAGCAGTACTTC. It translates to CSVYRASGGLDEQYF.